The entry below gives a single TCR beta chain sequence along with its context. This entry is derived from a study of blood T cell repertoires in COVID-19. Study-level information: Whether acute or convalescent, the COVID-19 samples came from the United States, Italy and Spain. T cells, B-cell-depleted T cells, or PBMCs supplied cDNA or gDNA.

In the original analysis: Amplification of reference gene primers provided the estimated nucleated cell counts. Assay: immunoSEQ multiplex PCR; the TCRdb copy retains only in-frame clones and omits some. The V and J calls and the clone size are those of that table, but D and trimming were determined from the DNA. Here the sample spans some 80,000 clones, more than 65% being singletons. Germline CDR1 and CDR2: SEHNR and FQNEAQ (reference sequence). CDR3 length: 14 residues. The V and J ends lost 0 bases and 9 bases respectively, with 12 bases between them. The clonotype originates from a woman older than 75 with active or convalescent COVID-19. The chain is built from TRBV7-9 and TRBJ1-5; D not resolved. Sequenced input: peripheral blood. In DNA form, the CDR3 reads TGTGCCAGCAGCTTAGCGGGGAGCCCTGGGCCCCAGCATTTT. Protein: CASSLAGSPGPQHF.